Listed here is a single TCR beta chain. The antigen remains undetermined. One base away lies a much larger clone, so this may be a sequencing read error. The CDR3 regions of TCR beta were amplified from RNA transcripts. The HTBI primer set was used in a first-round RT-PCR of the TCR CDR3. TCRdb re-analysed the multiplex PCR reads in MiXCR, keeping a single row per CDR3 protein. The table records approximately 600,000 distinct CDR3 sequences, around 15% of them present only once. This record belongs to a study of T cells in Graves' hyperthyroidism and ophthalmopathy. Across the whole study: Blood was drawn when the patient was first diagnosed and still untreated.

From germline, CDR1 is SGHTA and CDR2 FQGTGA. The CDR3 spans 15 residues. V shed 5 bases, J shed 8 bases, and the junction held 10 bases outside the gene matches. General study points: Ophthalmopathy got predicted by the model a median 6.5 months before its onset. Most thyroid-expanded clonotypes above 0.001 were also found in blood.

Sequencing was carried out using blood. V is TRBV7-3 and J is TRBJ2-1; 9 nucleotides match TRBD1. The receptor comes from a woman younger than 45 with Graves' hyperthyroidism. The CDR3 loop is CASSRSGTGSDEQFF. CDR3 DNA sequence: TGTGCCAGCAGCCGTTCTGGGACAGGGAGCGATGAGCAGTTCTTC.